These 30 T cell receptor beta chains were all obtained from the same sample, sequenced in a study of OX40 agonist ivuxolimab in advanced cancers. TCRdb's table, derived via immunoSEQ multiplex PCR, lists solely in-frame clones and lacks some. The sample shows approximately 70,000 clones, roughly 84% of them seen only once. Sequences were derived from CD4+ or CD8+ T cells sorted from blood, sampled in a trial of the OX40 agonist ivuxolimab. The receptors were sampled from an adult with an advanced solid tumor such as melanoma, head and neck, liver or kidney cancer.

This chain connects TRBV7-3 to TRBJ2-1; D remains ambiguous. Germline lookup yields CDR1 SGHTA and CDR2 FQGTGA. V lost 1 base and J 0 bases, leaving 10 bases between the germline ends. The CDR3 extends over 16 amino acids. The CDR3 reads CASSLSQLGSYNEQFF. In nucleotides, the CDR3 is TGTGCCAGCAGCTTAAGTCAGCTAGGCTCCTACAATGAGCAGTTCTTC.

The chain couples TRBV6-6 to TRBJ1-2; tentatively, D is TRBD1 (5 bases). The CDR3 has 14 amino acids. V shed 6 bases and J shed 2 bases, with 13 bases lying between them. The germline V gene encodes CDR1 MNHNY and CDR2 SVGAGI (reference sequence). As DNA, the CDR3 is TGTGCCAGCAGACATTCGGGGGAGAACTATGGCTACACCTTC. It translates to CASRHSGENYGYTF.

The J gene is TRBJ2-1, the V gene TRBV4-3; TRBD1 is a possible D gene (5 bases). Germline values: CDR1 LGHNA, CDR2 YSLEER. Trimming pared 3 bases from V and 3 bases from J, leaving 18 bases between. The CDR3 has 17 amino acids. In nucleotides, the CDR3 is TGCGCCAGCAGCCACGATACACTTGATCAGGGCTACAATGAGCAGTTCTTC. This sequence encodes CASSHDTLDQGYNEQFF.

The genes are TRBV30 and TRBJ2-5; TRBD2 aligns across 7 bases. The J call may be in error: the DNA end matches TRBJ2-7 better. Germline V gene data show CDR1 as GTSNPN and CDR2 as SVGIG (reference sequence). This CDR3 region has 16 residues. DNA of the CDR3: TGTGCCTGGAGTCGGGGGGAAAGCCTAAAATTCTACGAGCAGTACTTC. This codes for CAWSRGESLKFYEQYF.

There are a few counts of this clone. Other DNA sequences within the sample encode an identical CDR3. The chain carries TRBV7-9 and TRBJ1-4, with a weak D call TRBD1 (6 bases). CDR3 length equals 14 residues. Per germline, CDR1 SEHNR and CDR2 FQNEAQ (reference sequence). Trimming left V 5 bases short and J 5 bases short, with 12 bases between. This CDR3 is CASSRRTENEKLFF. Written as DNA, the CDR3 is TGTGCCAGCAGCCGACGGACAGAGAATGAAAAACTGTTTTTT.

CDR3 loop: CASSVAGGRGETQYF. The DNA for the CDR3 is TGTGCCAGCAGCGTAGCTGGGGGCCGAGGGGAGACCCAGTACTTC. V is TRBV9 and J is TRBJ2-5; D may be TRBD1 (6 bases). Looked up from germline, CDR1 is SGDLS and CDR2 is YYNGEE. The CDR3 has 15 residues. Trimming stripped 0 bases from V and 5 bases from J, with 14 bases between.

This clone was detected only once. The germline gene is not matched at one end of the junction; a read error may be the cause. The same CDR3 is also encoded by other DNA sequences in this sample. The rearrangement uses TRBV2 and TRBJ1-5, with D perhaps TRBD1 (5 bases). The germline V gene encodes CDR1 SNHLY and CDR2 FYNNEI. The length of the CDR3 is 11 residues. As DNA, the CDR3 is TGTGCCAGCAGTGGGTTGGGACCCCTGCATTTT. It specifies CASSGLGPLHF.

A single count supports this clone. This sequence joins TRBV5-1 and TRBJ1-1, with D maybe TRBD1 (5 bases). Trimming cost V 4 bases and J 2 bases, with 9 bases left between them. Germline V gene data show CDR1 as SGHRS and CDR2 as YFSETQ. The CDR3 has 13 residues. Here the CDR3 DNA reads TGCGCCAGCAGCCTGCAGGGAAACACTGAAGCTTTCTTT. This encodes CASSLQGNTEAFF.

The rearrangement joins TRBV19 to TRBJ1-1; D perhaps matches TRBD1 (5 bases). The CDR3 consists of 13 residues. CDR1 and CDR2 from the germline V gene are LNHDA and SQIVND (reference sequence). The ends were cut back, 5 bases at V and 4 bases at J, with 11 bases in the middle. The CDR3, as DNA: TGTGCCAGTAGTGCTCGGGGCTTCACTGAAGCTTTCTTT. Encoded protein: CASSARGFTEAFF. The whole variable domain, filled in from reference TRBV19 and TRBJ1-1, reads DGGITQSPKYLFRKEGQNVTLSCEQNLNHDAMYWYRQDPGQGLRLIYYSQIVNDFQKGDIAEGYSVSREKKESFPLTVTSAQKNPTAFYLCASSARGFTEAFFGQGTRLTVV.

Concerning this clone itself: The junction shows a germline mismatch at one end, possibly a read error. This chain uses TRBV7-7 with TRBJ1-3; maybe TRBD1 (6 bases). Germline loops: CDR1 SSHAT, CDR2 FNYEAQ (reference sequence). The CDR3 loop spans 17 amino acids. CDR3 coding DNA: TGTGCTAGCAGCCCAGCGACAGGTCCCCCCTCTGGAAACACCATATATTTT. Residues: CASSPATGPPSGNTIYF.

The rearrangement uses TRBV5-1 and TRBJ2-5; TRBD2 agrees at 7 bases. CDR1 and CDR2 (germline): SGHRS, YFSETQ. This CDR3 is 14 amino acids long. With 0 bases clipped from V and 5 bases from J, the junction kept 4 bases outside the gene matches. In DNA, the CDR3 is TGCGCCAGCAGCTTGGGCGCGGGAGTCGAGACCCAGTACTTC. It is translated as CASSLGAGVETQYF.

The chain links TRBV6-1 to TRBJ2-5, with D possibly matching TRBD2 (6 bases). V shed 5 bases and J shed 2 bases, with 9 bases lying between them. The CDR3 totals 13 residues. The germline V gene has CDR1 MNHNS and CDR2 SASEGT. This CDR3 reads CASSIGTQETQYF. CDR3 DNA: TGTGCCAGCAGTATAGGGACTCAAGAGACCCAGTACTTC.

The chain is built from TRBV11-2 and TRBJ2-1; 7 bases line up with TRBD1. The CDR3 is made up of 15 amino acids. The V gene's germline CDR1 is SGHAT and CDR2 FQNNGV. V lost 5 bases and J lost 3; bases outside the gene matches: 7. For the CDR3, the DNA is TGTGCCAGCAGCAAACCGGGACAGCACTACAATGAGCAGTTCTTC. It encodes CASSKPGQHYNEQFF.

J is TRBJ2-7 and V is TRBV5-6, with 7 positions matching TRBD1. Germline CDR1 is SGHDT and CDR2 is YYEEEE. There are 15 residues in the CDR3. Trimming took 3 bases from V and 1 from J; bases not matched to a gene: 7. The CDR3 nucleotides read TGTGCCAGCAGCTCCAGAGGGACAGCGTCCTACGAGCAGTACTTC. It encodes CASSSRGTASYEQYF.

The chain has TRBV28 and TRBJ1-2; the D gene is possibly TRBD1 (6 bases). Trimming removed 8 bases at V and 6 bases at J, with 22 bases between. The germline gives CDR1 MDHEN, CDR2 SYDVKM. The length of the CDR3 is 15 residues. The CDR3 reads CASGLLGALGDGYTF. The CDR3, as DNA: TGTGCCAGCGGCCTTCTGGGGGCGCTCGGTGATGGCTACACCTTC.

The chain combines TRBV7-5 with TRBJ2-2; the table assigns TRBD1, which was not confirmed against the DNA. TRBV7-5 constitutes a pseudogene. This CDR3 is 14 amino acids long. In DNA, the CDR3 is TGTGCCAGAAGCCAAGGACAGGGCACCGGGGAGCTGTTTTTT. Protein: CARSQGQGTGELFF.

The chain uses TRBV7-9 and TRBJ2-3, with TRBD1 matching 9 bases. V lost 5 bases and J lost 3; bases outside the gene matches: 15. Germline CDR1 SEHNR, CDR2 FQNEAQ (reference sequence). The CDR3 runs 18 residues. The CDR3 loop is CASSPRTFGTGYTDTQYF. The CDR3 DNA reads TGTGCCAGCAGCCCCCGGACCTTCGGGACAGGGTATACAGATACGCAGTATTTT. The full variable domain, with the rest looked up from reference TRBV7-9 and TRBJ2-3, is DTGVSQNPRHKITKRGQNVTFRCDPISEHNRLYWYRQTLGQGPEFLTYFQNEAQLEKSRLLSDRFSAERPKGSFSTLEIQRTEQGDSAMYLCASSPRTFGTGYTDTQYFGPGTRLTVL.

This chain uses TRBV27 with TRBJ2-3, with D maybe TRBD2 (6 bases). This CDR3 is 15 amino acids long. Germline V gene sequence: CDR1 MNHEY, CDR2 SMNVEV (reference sequence). V was clipped by 4 bases and J by 2 bases, with 13 bases between them. This chain's CDR3 is CASSSPAGNTDTQYF. Written as DNA, the CDR3 is TGTGCCAGCAGTTCCCCGGCGGGGAACACAGATACGCAGTATTTT.

The rearrangement uses TRBV18 and TRBJ1-4, with TRBD1 matching 10 bases. The CDR3 consists of 15 residues. Germline loops: CDR1 KGHSH, CDR2 LQKENI. Unmatched junction bases numbered 5, after V lost 4 bases and J lost 6 bases. The CDR3 loop reads CASSLVGQGDEKLFF. CDR3 nucleotide sequence: TGTGCCAGCTCACTGGTCGGACAGGGGGATGAAAAACTGTTTTTT.

A few counts support this clone. The V gene is TRBV7-9, the J gene TRBJ2-2, with 8 nucleotides matching TRBD1. In germline, CDR1 is SEHNR, CDR2 FQNEAQ (reference sequence). The CDR3 loop spans 16 amino acids. The trim removed 5 bases at V and 2 bases at J, leaving 7 bases unmatched. The DNA for the CDR3 is TGTGCCAGCAGCAAGCCAGGGGGCCCTAACACCGGGGAGCTGTTTTTT. This gives the protein CASSKPGGPNTGELFF.

The chain recombines TRBV5-6 with TRBJ2-1; D is ambiguous. V was shortened by 3 bases and J by 8 bases, with 15 bases between the two germline ends. Germline CDR1 and CDR2: SGHDT and YYEEEE. This CDR3 is built from 14 residues. The CDR3 region has the DNA TGTGCCAGCAGCTGGCCCTCGCGAGGCTATGAGCAGTTCTTC. Its translation: CASSWPSRGYEQFF.

This chain links TRBV14 with TRBJ2-7; D is possibly TRBD1 or TRBD2 (5 bases each). V was trimmed by 0 bases and J by 7 bases, leaving 13 bases between them. This CDR3 is built from 14 residues. The germline gives CDR1 SGHDN, CDR2 FVKESK. The CDR3 sequence is CASSQDYGGSEQYF. CDR3 in DNA: TGTGCCAGCAGCCAAGATTATGGGGGAAGTGAGCAGTACTTC.

This clone is hyperexpanded within its sample. Other DNA sequences in the sample encode the same CDR3. J is TRBJ1-1 and V is TRBV30; a weak D match, TRBD1 (6 bases). This CDR3 spans 13 amino acids. The germline V and J ends were trimmed by 0 bases and 5 bases, with 10 bases remaining between them. CDR1 is GTSNPN and CDR2 is SVGIG in the germline V gene (reference sequence). The CDR3: CAWSVLGGTEAFF. The CDR3, as DNA: TGTGCCTGGAGTGTACTAGGGGGGACTGAAGCTTTCTTT.

This chain connects TRBV30 to TRBJ2-5, with TRBD2 identical over 9 bases. CDR3 length equals 16 residues. J gave up 5 bases and V 3 bases, and 13 bases lay outside the gene matches. CDR1 is GTSNPN, CDR2 SVGIG, per germline (reference sequence). The CDR3 reads CAWRKGGGAWVETQYF. The CDR3 bases are TGTGCCTGGAGGAAAGGCGGGGGGGCTTGGGTGGAGACCCAGTACTTC. The full variable domain, completed using reference TRBV30 and TRBJ2-5, is SQTIHQWPATLVQPVGSPLSLECTVEGTSNPNLYWYRQAAGRGLQLLFYSVGIGQISSEVPQNLSASRPQDRQFILSSKKLLLSDSGFYLCAWRKGGGAWVETQYFGPGTRLLVL.

Concerning this clone itself: This same CDR3 is encoded by further DNA sequences in the sample. The V call is TRBV2, the J call TRBJ2-2, with 9 bases matching TRBD1. V lost 9 bases and J lost 0; bases outside the gene matches: 2. CDR3 length: 14 amino acids. Germline lookup yields CDR1 SNHLY and CDR2 FYNNEI. The CDR3 loop is CASRDRANTGELFF. The CDR3 region has the DNA TGTGCCAGTCGGGACAGGGCGAACACCGGGGAGCTGTTTTTT.

A single count supports this clone. This chain connects TRBV6-5 to TRBJ1-5; D gene ambiguous. V was trimmed by 6 bases and J by 3 bases, leaving 12 bases between them. This CDR3 region has 14 residues. Looked up from germline, CDR1 is MNHEY and CDR2 is SVGAGI. This CDR3 is CASSQRRNNQPQHF. CDR3 coding DNA: TGTGCCAGCAGCCAAAGACGTAACAATCAGCCCCAGCATTTT.

The chain couples TRBV15 to TRBJ1-3; D is unresolved. Trimming took off 6 bases at V and 2 bases at J, with 14 bases between the two ends. CDR3 length equals 15 residues. Germline values: CDR1 LNHNV, CDR2 YYDKDF (reference sequence). The CDR3 region is CATSLQDQAGNTIYF. In DNA form, the CDR3 reads TGTGCCACCAGTCTGCAGGATCAAGCTGGAAACACCATATATTTT.

The chain has TRBV6-5 and TRBJ1-6, with TRBD1 as a possible D gene (5 bases). CDR1 is MNHEY, CDR2 SVGAGI, per germline. The CDR3 extends over 13 amino acids. V gave up 6 bases and J gave up 7 bases, with 10 bases separating them. This CDR3 is CASRGTENSPLHF. The CDR3 DNA sequence: TGTGCCAGCAGGGGGACGGAAAATTCACCCCTCCACTTT.

V and J are TRBV18 and TRBJ2-7; 8 bases are a match to TRBD1. V dropped 3 bases and J dropped 4; count of bases not matched to a gene: 5. The germline CDR1 and CDR2 sequences are KGHSH and LQKENI. This CDR3 spans 14 amino acids. CDR3 nucleotides: TGTGCCAGCTCACCTCCCGGGACAGGATACGAGCAGTACTTC. This encodes CASSPPGTGYEQYF.

The V and J genes are TRBV5-8 and TRBJ2-1; 13 bases fit TRBD2. The CDR3 is 15 residues long. Germline V CDR1 and CDR2: SGHTS, YDEGEE. V lost 3 bases and J lost 9; bases outside the gene matches: 6. The CDR3 nucleotides are TGTGCCAGCAGCTGGACTAGCGGGAGAGTCCCTGAGCAGTTCTTC. This gives the protein CASSWTSGRVPEQFF.